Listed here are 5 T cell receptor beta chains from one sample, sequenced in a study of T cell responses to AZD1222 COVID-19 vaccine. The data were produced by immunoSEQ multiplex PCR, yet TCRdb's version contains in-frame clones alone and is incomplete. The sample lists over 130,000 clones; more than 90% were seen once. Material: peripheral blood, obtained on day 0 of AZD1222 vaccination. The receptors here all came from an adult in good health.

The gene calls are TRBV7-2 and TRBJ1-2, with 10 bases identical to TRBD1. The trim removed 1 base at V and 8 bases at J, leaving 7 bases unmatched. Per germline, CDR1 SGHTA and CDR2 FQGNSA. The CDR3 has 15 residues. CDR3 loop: CASSLEGQGLGGYTF. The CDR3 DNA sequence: TGTGCCAGCAGCTTAGAGGGACAGGGGTTAGGAGGCTACACCTTC.

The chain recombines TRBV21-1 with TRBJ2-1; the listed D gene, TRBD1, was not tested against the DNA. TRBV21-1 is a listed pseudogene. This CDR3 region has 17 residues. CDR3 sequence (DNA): TGTGCCAGCAGCAAAGGTGGGCCCGGTACCTCCTACAATGAGCAGTTCTTC. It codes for CASSKGGPGTSYNEQFF.

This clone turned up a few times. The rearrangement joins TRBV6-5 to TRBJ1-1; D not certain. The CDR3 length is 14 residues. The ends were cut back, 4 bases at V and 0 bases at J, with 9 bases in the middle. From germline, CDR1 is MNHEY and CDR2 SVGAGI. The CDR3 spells CASSFSRMNTEAFF. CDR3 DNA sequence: TGTGCCAGCAGTTTCTCGAGGATGAACACTGAAGCTTTCTTT.

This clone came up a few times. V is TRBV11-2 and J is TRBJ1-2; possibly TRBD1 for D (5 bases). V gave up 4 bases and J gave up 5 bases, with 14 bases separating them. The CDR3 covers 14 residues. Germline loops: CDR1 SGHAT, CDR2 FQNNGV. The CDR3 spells CASSSGGEGYGYTF. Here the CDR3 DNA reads TGTGCCAGCAGCTCCGGGGGGGAGGGATATGGCTACACCTTC.

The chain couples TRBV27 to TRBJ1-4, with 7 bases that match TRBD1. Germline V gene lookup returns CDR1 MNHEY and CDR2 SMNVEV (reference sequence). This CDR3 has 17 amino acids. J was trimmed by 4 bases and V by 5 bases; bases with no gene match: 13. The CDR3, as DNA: TGTGCCAGCAGTCTCCTCGGGACCTCAGGGGGTAATGAAAAACTGTTTTTT. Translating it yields CASSLLGTSGGNEKLFF. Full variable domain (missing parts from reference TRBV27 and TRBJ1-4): EAQVTQNPRYLITVTGKKLTVTCSQNMNHEYMSWYRQDPGLGLRQIYYSMNVEVTDKGDVPEGYKVSRKEKRNFPLILESPSPNQTSLYFCASSLLGTSGGNEKLFFGSGTQLSVL.